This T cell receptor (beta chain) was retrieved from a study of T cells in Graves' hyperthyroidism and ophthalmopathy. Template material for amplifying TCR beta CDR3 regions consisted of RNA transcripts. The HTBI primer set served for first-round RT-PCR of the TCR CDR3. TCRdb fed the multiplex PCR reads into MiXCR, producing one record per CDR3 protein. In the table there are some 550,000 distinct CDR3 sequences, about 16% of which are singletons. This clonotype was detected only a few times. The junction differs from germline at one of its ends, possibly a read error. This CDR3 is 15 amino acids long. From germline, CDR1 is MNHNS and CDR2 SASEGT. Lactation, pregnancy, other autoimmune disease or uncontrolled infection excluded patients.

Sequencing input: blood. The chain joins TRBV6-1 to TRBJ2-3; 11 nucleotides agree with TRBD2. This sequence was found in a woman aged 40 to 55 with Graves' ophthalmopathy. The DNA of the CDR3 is TGTGCCATCAGTGAGTTAGCGGGGGGGCCAGATACGCAGTATTTT. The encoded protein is CAISELAGGPDTQYF.